This T cell receptor beta chain was documented in a study of blood T cell repertoires in COVID-19. About the research overall: Samples of COVID-19 (acute and convalescent) were obtained from the United States, Italy and Spain. Sources were T cells, B-cell-depleted T cells, or PBMCs; the material itself was cDNA or gDNA.

This clone appeared a single time. Original methodology: It was from reference gene primer amplification that nucleated cell counts were estimated. Profiling relied on immunoSEQ multiplex PCR, and the TCRdb table lists in-frame clones only, not all of them. The DNA gave D and trimming, while V, J and clone size come from that table. Among over 50,000 clones listed, 75% to 90% were seen once. CDR3 length: 16 residues. The germline CDR1 and CDR2 sequences are MNHNS and SASEGT. V shed 4 bases and J 2 bases; nucleotides not matched to a gene: 9. The V and J genes are TRBV6-1 and TRBJ2-3; 7 bases are shared with TRBD1. Sequenced input: peripheral blood. The receptor was isolated from a human donor in a cohort sampled during active COVID-19. As DNA, the CDR3 is TGTGCCAGCAGTGGGCAGGGGGTGGGGAACACAGATACGCAGTATTTT. Amino acid sequence: CASSGQGVGNTDTQYF.